These T cell receptor beta chains were read from a single sample in a study of cytomegalovirus exposure and HLA in healthy donors. Data came from immunoSEQ multiplex PCR; TCRdb stores just in-frame clones and leaves some out. The sample lists some 170,000 clones; roughly 76% were seen once. The sample consisted of PBMCs. The receptors shown here come from a woman aged 18-30 years in good health and CMV-seropositive. Each CDR3 is given with its conserved first and last residue. Fields, in order: D gene, clone size, V gene, J gene, CDR3 protein, CDR3 DNA. The D gene is left open where the match is weak. Clone size is given for some rows only: seen once, a few or many times, or a class if the clone is expanded.

d_call: NA
clone_size: NA
v_call: TRBV15
j_call: TRBJ1-4
cdr3_aa: CATSRSQGPNEKLFF
cdr3_nt: TGTGCCACCAGCAGATCACAGGGCCCTAATGAAAAACTGTTTTTT

d_call: NA
clone_size: NA
v_call: TRBV2
j_call: TRBJ1-2
cdr3_aa: CASSLDSRGGYTF
cdr3_nt: TGTGCCAGCAGTCTTGACAGTCGTGGAGGCTACACCTTC

d_call: TRBD1
clone_size: NA
v_call: TRBV5-1
j_call: TRBJ2-7
cdr3_aa: CASSLVGTEDYEQYF
cdr3_nt: TGCGCCAGCAGCTTGGTAGGGACAGAGGACTACGAGCAGTACTTC

d_call: TRBD1
clone_size: NA
v_call: TRBV5-4
j_call: TRBJ1-2
cdr3_aa: CASSLEFPGGYSGGYTF
cdr3_nt: TGTGCCAGCAGCTTGGAATTTCCAGGGGGATATTCCGGGGGCTACACCTTC

d_call: NA
clone_size: NA
v_call: TRBV2
j_call: TRBJ1-1
cdr3_aa: CASPTPGKIEAFF
cdr3_nt: TGTGCCAGCCCAACCCCGGGGAAAATTGAAGCTTTCTTT

d_call: NA
clone_size: few
v_call: TRBV29-1
j_call: TRBJ2-3
cdr3_aa: CSVLQFSSSTDTQYF
cdr3_nt: TGCAGCGTTCTCCAGTTTTCTTCTAGCACAGATACGCAGTATTTT

d_call: TRBD2
clone_size: NA
v_call: TRBV28
j_call: TRBJ2-7
cdr3_aa: CASTASGGPTYEQYF
cdr3_nt: TGTGCCAGCACGGCTAGCGGGGGCCCCACCTACGAGCAGTACTTC

d_call: NA
clone_size: NA
v_call: TRBV10-1
j_call: TRBJ1-2
cdr3_aa: CASSGWGGYGYTF
cdr3_nt: TGCGCCAGCAGTGGTTGGGGCGGCTATGGCTACACCTTC

d_call: TRBD1
clone_size: NA
v_call: TRBV7-8
j_call: TRBJ1-1
cdr3_aa: CASSLENDRGTEAFF
cdr3_nt: TGTGCCAGCAGCTTAGAGAATGACAGGGGCACTGAAGCTTTCTTT

d_call: TRBD2
clone_size: NA
v_call: TRBV29-1
j_call: TRBJ2-5
cdr3_aa: CSAGERGETQYF
cdr3_nt: TGCAGCGCCGGCGAGCGGGGAGAGACCCAGTACTTC

d_call: TRBD2
clone_size: NA
v_call: TRBV7-2
j_call: TRBJ2-3
cdr3_aa: CASSLAGRGGPLTDTQYF
cdr3_nt: TGTGCCAGCAGCTTAGCCGGGCGCGGGGGGCCTCTTACAGATACGCAGTATTTT

d_call: NA
clone_size: NA
v_call: TRBV7-2
j_call: TRBJ2-7
cdr3_aa: CASSLGAGGLSYEQYF
cdr3_nt: TGTGCCAGCAGCTTAGGGGCTGGAGGGCTCTCCTACGAGCAGTACTTC

d_call: NA
clone_size: few
v_call: TRBV5-1
j_call: TRBJ2-7
cdr3_aa: CASSGEEGSESYEQYF
cdr3_nt: TGCGCCAGCAGCGGTGAGGAGGGGTCAGAGTCCTACGAGCAGTACTTC

d_call: NA
clone_size: NA
v_call: TRBV29-1
j_call: TRBJ2-7
cdr3_aa: CSAAPEGVYEQYF
cdr3_nt: TGCAGCGCCGCGCCGGAGGGTGTCTACGAGCAGTACTTC

d_call: TRBD1
clone_size: NA
v_call: TRBV11-3
j_call: TRBJ2-7
cdr3_aa: CASSEGQASYEQYF
cdr3_nt: TGTGCCAGCAGCGAGGGACAGGCGTCCTACGAGCAGTACTTC

d_call: NA
clone_size: NA
v_call: TRBV7-2
j_call: TRBJ1-1
cdr3_aa: CASSHWGQSTEAFF
cdr3_nt: TGTGCCAGCAGTCACTGGGGGCAGAGCACTGAAGCTTTCTTT

d_call: TRBD1
clone_size: NA
v_call: TRBV28
j_call: TRBJ2-7
cdr3_aa: CASSSRTGFNSYEQYF
cdr3_nt: TGTGCCAGCAGTTCACGGACAGGCTTTAACTCCTACGAGCAGTACTTC

d_call: NA
clone_size: NA
v_call: TRBV6-1
j_call: TRBJ1-5
cdr3_aa: CASRAGSSNQPQHF
cdr3_nt: TGTGCCAGCAGGGCAGGATCTAGCAATCAGCCCCAGCATTTT

d_call: NA
clone_size: NA
v_call: TRBV6-6
j_call: TRBJ1-1
cdr3_aa: CASSYPRRSTEAFF
cdr3_nt: TGTGCCAGCAGTTACCCCAGGAGGTCCACTGAAGCTTTCTTT

d_call: TRBD1
clone_size: NA
v_call: TRBV11-1
j_call: TRBJ1-1
cdr3_aa: CASSQGGTGRTEAFF
cdr3_nt: TGTGCCAGCAGCCAAGGGGGGACAGGGCGGACTGAAGCTTTCTTT

d_call: TRBD2
clone_size: NA
v_call: TRBV7-9
j_call: TRBJ2-7
cdr3_aa: CASTRAPLAGQYEQYF
cdr3_nt: TGTGCCAGTACCCGGGCCCCCCTAGCGGGACAGTACGAGCAGTACTTC

d_call: TRBD1
clone_size: NA
v_call: TRBV30
j_call: TRBJ1-1
cdr3_aa: CAWSADRVWDTEAFF
cdr3_nt: TGTGCCTGGAGTGCCGACAGGGTTTGGGACACTGAAGCTTTCTTT

d_call: TRBD1
clone_size: NA
v_call: TRBV7-9
j_call: TRBJ2-7
cdr3_aa: CASSALGDRSSYEQYF
cdr3_nt: TGTGCCAGCAGCGCCCTGGGGGACAGGAGCTCCTACGAGCAGTACTTC

d_call: NA
clone_size: NA
v_call: TRBV19
j_call: TRBJ2-2
cdr3_aa: CASNGAGSPNTGELFF
cdr3_nt: TGTGCCAGTAATGGGGCCGGGAGTCCGAACACCGGGGAGCTGTTTTTT

d_call: TRBD1
clone_size: once
v_call: TRBV19
j_call: TRBJ1-3
cdr3_aa: CASIGTGAAGNTIYF
cdr3_nt: TGTGCCAGTATAGGGACAGGGGCGGCCGGAAACACCATATATTTT

d_call: TRBD2
clone_size: NA
v_call: TRBV11-2
j_call: TRBJ2-1
cdr3_aa: CASSLRLAGEYYNEQFF
cdr3_nt: TGTGCCAGCAGCTTGCGGCTAGCGGGGGAATACTACAATGAGCAGTTCTTC

d_call: TRBD2
clone_size: NA
v_call: TRBV5-1
j_call: TRBJ2-7
cdr3_aa: CASKPSLSGSGNEQYF
cdr3_nt: TGCGCCAGCAAACCGTCCCTTAGCGGGTCGGGAAACGAGCAGTACTTC

d_call: NA
clone_size: NA
v_call: TRBV4-2
j_call: TRBJ1-1
cdr3_aa: CASSQDLNTEAFF
cdr3_nt: TGTGCCAGCAGCCAAGATCTTAACACTGAAGCTTTCTTT

d_call: TRBD1
clone_size: NA
v_call: TRBV7-9
j_call: TRBJ1-1
cdr3_aa: CSSSLWYGQGNTEAFF
cdr3_nt: TGTTCCAGCAGCTTATGGTATGGACAGGGAAACACTGAAGCTTTCTTT

d_call: TRBD2
clone_size: NA
v_call: TRBV27
j_call: TRBJ2-3
cdr3_aa: CASSLGGGGTDTQYF
cdr3_nt: TGTGCCAGCAGTTTAGGCGGGGGAGGTACAGATACGCAGTATTTT

d_call: NA
clone_size: NA
v_call: TRBV2
j_call: TRBJ2-1
cdr3_aa: CASSENYRTDQFF
cdr3_nt: TGTGCCAGCAGTGAAAATTACCGGACAGATCAGTTCTTC

d_call: NA
clone_size: NA
v_call: TRBV23-1
j_call: TRBJ1-5
cdr3_aa: CASIESDRYTLNQPQHF
cdr3_nt: TGCGCCAGCATTGAGTCCGACAGGTACACTCTAAATCAGCCCCAGCATTTT

d_call: TRBD1
clone_size: NA
v_call: TRBV11-2
j_call: TRBJ1-2
cdr3_aa: CASSSARDRRAYGYTF
cdr3_nt: TGTGCCAGCAGCTCCGCTCGGGACAGGCGAGCCTATGGCTACACCTTC

d_call: NA
clone_size: NA
v_call: TRBV13
j_call: TRBJ1-1
cdr3_aa: CASWRYGNTEAFF
cdr3_nt: TGTGCCAGCTGGAGGTATGGTAACACTGAAGCTTTCTTT

d_call: TRBD2
clone_size: few
v_call: TRBV5-6
j_call: TRBJ2-7
cdr3_aa: CASSTPGLADLGEQYF
cdr3_nt: TGTGCCAGCAGCACACCGGGACTAGCGGACCTCGGTGAGCAGTACTTC

d_call: NA
clone_size: NA
v_call: TRBV7-9
j_call: TRBJ1-4
cdr3_aa: CASSFPTGEKLFF
cdr3_nt: TGTGCCAGCAGCTTCCCAACAGGTGAAAAACTGTTTTTT

d_call: NA
clone_size: NA
v_call: TRBV27
j_call: TRBJ1-2
cdr3_aa: CASSLKWTEYGYTF
cdr3_nt: TGTGCCAGCAGTTTAAAGTGGACAGAATATGGCTACACCTTC

d_call: NA
clone_size: once
v_call: TRBV19
j_call: TRBJ2-2
cdr3_aa: CASNWAPITGELFF
cdr3_nt: TGTGCCAGTAATTGGGCCCCAATCACCGGGGAGCTGTTTTTT

d_call: NA
clone_size: NA
v_call: TRBV30
j_call: TRBJ2-3
cdr3_aa: CAWTILTDTQYF
cdr3_nt: TGTGCCTGGACTATCCTCACAGATACGCAGTATTTT

d_call: NA
clone_size: NA
v_call: TRBV19
j_call: TRBJ2-5
cdr3_aa: CASSIQFGQQETQYF
cdr3_nt: TGTGCCAGTAGTATACAGTTTGGACAACAAGAGACCCAGTACTTC

d_call: NA
clone_size: NA
v_call: TRBV5-1
j_call: TRBJ2-7
cdr3_aa: CASSQTDNYEQYF
cdr3_nt: TGCGCCAGCAGCCAGACGGACAACTACGAGCAGTACTTC

d_call: NA
clone_size: NA
v_call: TRBV7-7
j_call: TRBJ1-1
cdr3_aa: CASSFSENTEAFF
cdr3_nt: TGTGCCAGCAGCTTCAGTGAGAACACTGAAGCTTTCTTT

d_call: NA
clone_size: NA
v_call: TRBV28
j_call: TRBJ2-5
cdr3_aa: CASSPLQGQGMETQYF
cdr3_nt: TGTGCCAGCAGCCCCCTCCAGGGGCAGGGTATGGAGACCCAGTACTTC

d_call: TRBD1
clone_size: NA
v_call: TRBV5-1
j_call: TRBJ1-1
cdr3_aa: CASSLWGQGSFNTEAFF
cdr3_nt: TGCGCCAGCAGCTTGTGGGGACAGGGGAGCTTTAACACTGAAGCTTTCTTT

d_call: TRBD2
clone_size: NA
v_call: TRBV27
j_call: TRBJ2-3
cdr3_aa: CASSRWGGADTQYF
cdr3_nt: TGTGCCAGCAGTCGATGGGGGGGTGCAGATACGCAGTATTTT

d_call: TRBD1
clone_size: NA
v_call: TRBV5-8
j_call: TRBJ1-4
cdr3_aa: CASSLGQGFREKLFF
cdr3_nt: TGTGCCAGCAGCTTGGGACAGGGGTTCCGGGAAAAACTGTTTTTT

d_call: NA
clone_size: NA
v_call: TRBV4-3
j_call: TRBJ2-1
cdr3_aa: CASSRAGNSYNEQFF
cdr3_nt: TGCGCCAGCAGCAGGGCGGGGAACTCCTACAATGAGCAGTTCTTC

d_call: TRBD1
clone_size: NA
v_call: TRBV7-8
j_call: TRBJ1-1
cdr3_aa: CASSPDRGPEAFF
cdr3_nt: TGTGCCAGCAGCCCAGACAGGGGTCCTGAAGCTTTCTTT

d_call: NA
clone_size: NA
v_call: TRBV7-9
j_call: TRBJ1-2
cdr3_aa: CASSTTGNYGYTF
cdr3_nt: TGTGCCAGCAGCACAACAGGGAACTATGGCTACACCTTC

d_call: TRBD1
clone_size: NA
v_call: TRBV5-1
j_call: TRBJ2-3
cdr3_aa: CASRPTGGTDTQYF
cdr3_nt: TGCGCCAGCAGGCCTACAGGGGGCACAGATACGCAGTATTTT

d_call: NA
clone_size: NA
v_call: TRBV7-2
j_call: TRBJ1-2
cdr3_aa: CASSAQLANYGYTF
cdr3_nt: TGTGCCAGCAGCGCCCAGTTGGCCAACTATGGCTACACCTTC

d_call: TRBD1
clone_size: once
v_call: TRBV5-5
j_call: TRBJ2-3
cdr3_aa: CASSSLGTGNPDTQYF
cdr3_nt: TGTGCCAGCAGCAGCCTGGGGACAGGGAATCCAGATACGCAGTATTTT

d_call: NA
clone_size: NA
v_call: TRBV5-1
j_call: TRBJ1-3
cdr3_aa: CASQTGYSGNTIYF
cdr3_nt: TGCGCCAGTCAGACAGGCTATTCTGGAAACACCATATATTTT

d_call: NA
clone_size: NA
v_call: TRBV27
j_call: TRBJ1-5
cdr3_aa: CASSLGLNQPQHF
cdr3_nt: TGTGCCAGCAGTTTAGGGCTCAATCAGCCCCAGCATTTT